This is a list of T cell receptor beta chains from one sample in a study of blood T cell repertoires in COVID-19. Sequenced by immunoSEQ multiplex PCR; TCRdb stores in-frame clones only, minus some. The data contain about 310,000 clones, about 89% of them singletons. Sequencing input: PBMCs or T cells enriched from blood (not recorded which). The receptors come from a woman aged 40-49 years who had recovered from COVID-19. CDR3s leave out the opening cysteine and the closing phenylalanine or tryptophan.

j_gene: TRBJ1-1; v_gene: TRBV6-5; len: 10; CDR3aa: ASKVGGKGAF
j_gene: TRBJ1-4; v_gene: TRBV14; len: 15; CDR3aa: ASSQDGRGLSNEKLF
j_gene: TRBJ1-1; v_gene: TRBV3-1/TRBV3-2; len: 14; CDR3aa: ASSHVATGVNTEAF
j_gene: TRBJ2-4; v_gene: TRBV9; len: 14; CDR3aa: ASSGGLNPAKNIQY
j_gene: TRBJ2-1; v_gene: TRBV29-1; len: 15; CDR3aa: SVEDLTSGLIPGEQF
j_gene: TRBJ1-1; v_gene: TRBV27; len: 11; CDR3aa: ASSFRTGSEAF
j_gene: TRBJ2-7; v_gene: TRBV3-1/TRBV3-2; len: 13; CDR3aa: ASSQVEGVPYEQY
j_gene: TRBJ2-5; v_gene: TRBV14; len: 13; CDR3aa: ASSQQGAWAETQY
j_gene: TRBJ2-7; v_gene: TRBV29-1; len: 10; CDR3aa: SVGQGGYEQY
j_gene: TRBJ2-5; v_gene: TRBV3-1/TRBV3-2; len: 12; CDR3aa: ASSQQLAGETQY
j_gene: TRBJ1-2; v_gene: TRBV29-1; len: 9; CDR3aa: SVEARYGYT
j_gene: TRBJ1-1; v_gene: TRBV19; len: 12; CDR3aa: ASSLTGGDTEAF
j_gene: TRBJ2-7; v_gene: TRBV6-5; len: 13; CDR3aa: ASRPGTALSYEQY